The entry below gives a single T cell receptor (beta chain) sequence along with its context. What it recognizes is unknown. This entry belongs to a study of shared clonotypes between healthy human individuals. Study context: Per-donor plates numbered three CD4 naive, three CD4 memory, two CD8 naive and one CD8 memory.

General study findings and limits: The sharing of roughly 5% of naive CD4 clonotypes was seen across a handful of donors. Generally, naive subsets came out with larger estimated richness than memory subsets.

Every subset's genomic DNA went evenly onto several immunoSEQ plates. The protocol was immunoSEQ multiplex PCR, while the TCRdb copy is restricted to in-frame clones and leaves out a portion. The repertoire holds about 960,000 clones, with around 80% as singletons. The sequence was obtained from a man between 18 and 29 years old in good health. Sequencing input: memory CD4+ T cells sorted from blood. Sample subset: CD45RA-negative fraction.

The CDR3 bases are TGTGCCAGCAAATTAGCCGGTGGAGAGACCCAGTACTTC. The encoded protein is CASKLAGGETQYF. The chain has TRBV6-1 and TRBJ2-5; no clear D. V lost 7 bases and J 4 bases, leaving 13 bases between the germline ends. CDR1 is MNHNS and CDR2 is SASEGT in the germline V gene. This CDR3 contains 13 residues.